What follows are 22 T cell receptor beta chains derived from one specimen sequenced in a study of T cell repertoires in cytomegalovirus infection (dated by TCRdb to about 2019). The antigens of these receptors remain unknown. Sequencing was carried out with an Illumina HiSeq 1500. Using fastp at Q25 and MiXCR, TCRdb reprocessed the public reads and kept productive beta chains. Each record represents a unique CDR3 protein, reported with the most common genes and DNA among its rows. This sample is represented by some 940,000 distinct CDR3 sequences; approximately 31% of them were singletons. Roughly 13% of the sample rests with the top ten. This specimen's treatment or condition label, interpreted: in vitro stimulation with specific CMV peptide epitopes to enrich CMV-specific T cells. Sequenced material: cultured CD8+ T cells from PBMCs, taken from culture after CMV antigen stimulation. The receptors were gathered from a human donor in good health (CMV status not recorded). Some clones in this sample may be carry-over from other donors' samples.

The chain employs TRBV6-8 and TRBJ1-6; D is unclear. Between the trimmed V and J ends, which lost 0 bases and 3 bases, there was a span of 6 bases. The CDR3 has 15 residues. Germline V lookup: CDR1 MNHGY, CDR2 SAAAGT. In DNA, the CDR3 is TGTGCCAGCAGTTACTCGTCCCGCTATAATTCACCCCTCCACTTT. Translated, it gives CASSYSSRYNSPLHF.

This sequence joins TRBV9 and TRBJ2-2, with 10 bases aligning to TRBD1. CDR1 and CDR2 (germline): SGDLS, YYNGEE. J lost 5 bases, V lost 4 bases, and 8 bases had no gene match. The CDR3 is made up of 16 amino acids. The CDR3 spells CASSPSDRGRTGELFF. CDR3 coding DNA: TGTGCCAGCAGCCCTTCCGACAGGGGGCGAACCGGGGAGCTGTTTTTT.

In its sample, this clonotype was seen a few times. This CDR3 is CASSLNGEFGPDTQYF. The CDR3, as DNA: TGCGCCAGCAGCTTGAATGGCGAGTTCGGACCAGATACGCAGTATTTT. The V and J genes are TRBV5-1 and TRBJ2-3, with unresolved D. This CDR3 is built from 16 residues. The V end was cut by 1 base, the J end by 4 bases, with 16 bases between. CDR1 SGHRS and CDR2 YFSETQ come from the germline V gene. The variable domain in full, with the rest retrieved from reference TRBV5-1 and TRBJ2-3, is KAGVTQTPRYLIKTRGQQVTLSCSPISGHRSVSWYQQTPGQGLQFLFEYFSETQRNKGNFPGRFSGRQFSNSRSEMNVSTLELGDSALYLCASSLNGEFGPDTQYFGPGTRLTVL.

A few counts support this clonotype. CDR3 nucleotides: TGTGCCAGCATTACTCCCAGCTCCTACAATGAGCAGTTCTTC. Translation gives CASITPSSYNEQFF. The chain joins TRBV2 to TRBJ2-1, with D unclear. V lost 7 bases and J 0 bases, leaving 10 bases between the germline ends. This CDR3 comprises 14 residues. Germline CDR1 is SNHLY and CDR2 is FYNNEI.

The V call is TRBV12-5, the J call TRBJ2-1; possibly TRBD2 for D (6 bases). From germline, CDR1 is LGHNT and CDR2 FRNRAP. Trimming took 3 bases from V and 4 from J, leaving 16 bases between them. The CDR3 totals 16 residues. In nucleotides, the CDR3 is TGTGCTAGTGGTTTCGTTGCGGGGAACCCTTACAATGAGCAGTTCTTC. It yields the protein CASGFVAGNPYNEQFF.

This clonotype was seen only once. The J gene is TRBJ2-7, the V gene TRBV4-1, with D perhaps assigned TRBD1 or TRBD2 (5 bases each). Trimming took 4 bases from V and 9 from J, leaving 16 bases between them. Germline loops: CDR1 MGHRA, CDR2 YSYEKL. The CDR3 consists of 13 residues. CDR3 loop: CASSLAKGTPQYF. The CDR3 coding sequence is TGCGCCAGCAGCCTCGCGAAGGGGACGCCGCAGTACTTC.

This clonotype was recorded many times. The chain is built from TRBV7-6 and TRBJ1-5; D is perhaps TRBD1 (6 bases). Germline V gene lookup returns CDR1 SGHVS and CDR2 FNYEAQ. This CDR3 contains 17 residues. V lost 1 base and J 0 bases, leaving 13 bases between the germline ends. This chain's CDR3 is CASSLGGPSLSNQPQHF. The CDR3 DNA is TGTGCCAGCAGCTTAGGGGGGCCCAGCCTTAGCAATCAGCCCCAGCATTTT.

Note on this clonotype: One end of the junction is discordant with germline, which a read error may explain. The J gene is TRBJ2-5, the V gene TRBV7-4, with D possibly TRBD2 on 5 matching bases. Germline CDR1 and CDR2: SGHVT and SQSDAQ. CDR3 size: 14 residues. This CDR3 is CTSRLTGSDETQYF. DNA of the CDR3: TGTACCAGCAGGTTAACGGGGTCAGATGAGACCCAGTACTTC.

CDR3 nucleotide sequence: TGTGCCAGCAGTTACTCGGGACAGTTCTACGAGCAGTACGTC. It translates to CASSYSGQFYEQYV. This chain connects TRBV6-2 or TRBV6-3 to TRBJ2-7; TRBD1 agrees at 7 bases. The germline CDR1 and CDR2 sequences are MNHEY and SVGEGT. The V gene end was trimmed by 0 bases and the J gene end by 3 bases; junction bases not matched to a gene: 2. The CDR3 length is 14 residues.

The chain has TRBV15 and TRBJ2-3; possibly TRBD1 for D (5 bases). The CDR3 consists of 13 residues. Trimming shortened V by 3 bases and J by 2 bases, and 6 bases separated the two germline ends. Germline CDR1 LNHNV, CDR2 YYDKDF (reference sequence). In DNA form, the CDR3 reads TGTGCCACCAGCAGGACAGCCACAGATACGCAGTATTTT. Protein: CATSRTATDTQYF.

The chain carries TRBV5-1 and TRBJ2-1, with a tentative D call TRBD1 (5 bases). Germline V gene sequence: CDR1 SGHRS, CDR2 YFSETQ. The CDR3 has 18 residues. Trimming removed 0 bases from V and 0 bases from J, with 16 bases in between. This CDR3 reads CASSLGATDLSSYNEQFF. DNA of the CDR3: TGCGCCAGCAGCTTGGGGGCGACAGACCTTAGCTCCTACAATGAGCAGTTCTTC. Looking up the rest from reference TRBV5-1 and TRBJ2-1 gives the full variable domain: KAGVTQTPRYLIKTRGQQVTLSCSPISGHRSVSWYQQTPGQGLQFLFEYFSETQRNKGNFPGRFSGRQFSNSRSEMNVSTLELGDSALYLCASSLGATDLSSYNEQFFGPGTRLTVL.

This clonotype was picked up many times. The rearrangement uses TRBV7-3 and TRBJ2-2; the D is unclear. V lost 2 bases to trimming and J lost 0 bases, with 10 bases between them. The germline V gene has CDR1 SGHTA and CDR2 FQGTGA. The CDR3 is made up of 16 amino acids. The CDR3, as DNA: TGTGCCAGCAGCTTATCCGGCACAACGAACACCGGGGAGCTGTTTTTT. Translated, it gives CASSLSGTTNTGELFF. The whole variable domain, remainder taken from reference TRBV7-3 and TRBJ2-2, is GAGVSQTPSNKVTEKGKYVELRCDPISGHTALYWYRQSLGQGPEFLIYFQGTGAADDSGLPNDRFFAVRPEGSVSTLKIQRTERGDSAVYLCASSLSGTTNTGELFFGEGSRLTVL.

The V gene is TRBV7-9, the J gene TRBJ1-5; no clear D. Between the trimmed V and J ends, which lost 1 base and 0 bases, there was a span of 13 bases. CDR1 SEHNR and CDR2 FQNEAQ come from the germline V gene (reference sequence). The CDR3 totals 17 residues. Here the CDR3 reads CASSLVEASYSNQPQHF. In DNA form, the CDR3 reads TGTGCCAGCAGCTTAGTCGAGGCCTCTTATAGCAATCAGCCCCAGCATTTT.

This rearrangement joins TRBV12-3 or TRBV12-4 to TRBJ2-1; 9 bases are shared with TRBD2. Trimming cost V 6 bases and J 4 bases; bases outside gene matches: 7. CDR3 length equals 15 residues. The chain's CDR3 is CASSRSGGFYNEQFF. In nucleotides, the CDR3 is TGTGCCAGCAGCCGTAGCGGGGGTTTTTACAATGAGCAGTTCTTC.

This clonotype was seen a single time. The gene calls are TRBV2 and TRBJ1-5; 7 positions match TRBD1. The CDR3 runs to 17 residues. From germline, CDR1 is SNHLY and CDR2 FYNNEI. Trimming removed 0 bases from V and 3 bases from J; junction bases left unmatched: 8. The CDR3 bases are TGTGCCAGCAGTGAAGCCGGGACAGCCGAATTCAATCAGCCCCAGCATTTT. This translates into CASSEAGTAEFNQPQHF. Filled out from reference TRBV2 and TRBJ1-5, the complete variable domain reads EPEVTQTPSHQVTQMGQEVILRCVPISNHLYFYWYRQILGQKVEFLVSFYNNEISEKSEIFDDQFSVERPDGSNFTLKIRSTKLEDSAMYFCASSEAGTAEFNQPQHFGDGTRLSIL.

Details on this clonotype: A much larger clonotype is one base distant, so this may be a read error. The chain couples TRBV7-2 to TRBJ1-5; TRBD1 aligns across 7 bases. The V and J ends lost 5 bases and 6 bases, in that order; junction bases with no gene match: 10. The CDR3 is 15 amino acids. CDR1 is SGHTA, CDR2 FQGNSA, per germline. For the CDR3, the DNA is TGTGCCAGCAGCGCCTTACAGGGGTCGAGTCAGCCCCAGCATTTT. This codes for CASSALQGSSQPQHF.

The chain links TRBV7-4 to TRBJ2-1; 7 bases agree with TRBD1. V trimming: 1 base; J trimming: 10 bases; junction bases outside the gene matches: 10. Germline V CDR1 and CDR2: SGHVT, SQSDAQ. This CDR3 is 15 amino acids long. The CDR3 here is CASSLGTGPMVEQFF. The CDR3, as DNA: TGTGCCAGCAGCTTAGGGACAGGCCCAATGGTGGAGCAGTTCTTC.

This clonotype showed up just a few times. The chain recombines TRBV20-1 with TRBJ2-3; D is perhaps TRBD2 (5 bases). V lost 2 bases and J lost 15, with 21 bases in between. The germline V gene has CDR1 DFQATT and CDR2 SNEGSKA (reference sequence). This CDR3 is built from 13 residues. In DNA form, the CDR3 reads TGCAGTGCTAGACCTCGGGAAGACTATAGCGTATATTTT. This encodes CSARPREDYSVYF.

In this sample, this clonotype turned up many times. The chain uses TRBV27 and TRBJ1-1, with D unresolved. V lost 3 bases to trimming and J lost 1 base, with 9 bases between them. Germline CDR1 is MNHEY and CDR2 is SMNVEV (reference sequence). This CDR3 has 14 residues. This CDR3 reads CASSFTLPNTEAFF. The CDR3 nucleotides are TGTGCCAGCAGTTTCACCCTCCCGAACACTGAAGCTTTCTTT.

CDR3 sequence reads: CAIDGGSNSPLHF. CDR3 bases: TGTGCCATCGATGGTGGGAGCAATTCACCCCTCCACTTT. The chain carries TRBV12-3 or TRBV12-4 and TRBJ1-6; no firm D call. V was clipped by 10 bases and J by 7 bases, with 14 bases between them. This CDR3 has 13 residues.

This chain links TRBV29-1 with TRBJ2-2, with TRBD2 matching over 7 bases. The ends lost 6 bases at V and 5 bases at J; junction bases unmatched: 6. The CDR3 sequence is 13 residues long. Germline V gene data show CDR1 as SQVTM and CDR2 as ANQGSEA. The CDR3 nucleotides are TGCAGCGTCGAGCCCGGGGGGACCGGGGAGCTGTTTTTT. Translated: CSVEPGGTGELFF.

This clonotype showed up many times. V and J are TRBV12-3 or TRBV12-4 and TRBJ2-6, with D perhaps assigned TRBD1 or TRBD2 (5 bases each). Trimming stripped 7 bases from V and 2 bases from J, with 18 bases between. The CDR3 runs 17 residues. This CDR3 reads CASIDTNSGPGANVLTF. The CDR3 DNA sequence: TGTGCCAGCATCGATACCAACTCGGGGCCTGGGGCCAACGTCCTGACTTTC.